A selection of T cell receptor beta chains follows, all from one sample in a study of blood T cell repertoires in COVID-19. The data were produced by immunoSEQ multiplex PCR, yet TCRdb's version contains in-frame clones alone and is incomplete. The sample consists of 55,000 to 90,000 clones, approximately 86% of them appearing once. Sequencing was done on a sample of peripheral blood. Receptors were obtained from an older man with active COVID-19. Both conserved end residues are part of each CDR3. D genes are given only for firm matches. The listing skips clone size in some rows; elsewhere it reads once, few, many or a size class.

v_gene,abundance,j_gene,d_gene,CDR3aa,CDR3nt
TRBV6-4,.,TRBJ2-1,.,CASSAQGGGDEQFF,TGTGCCAGCAGTGCCCAGGGGGGTGGGGATGAGCAGTTCTTC
TRBV12-5,few,TRBJ2-1,TRBD2,CASVAGPYNEQFF,TGTGCTAGTGTAGCGGGCCCCTACAATGAGCAGTTCTTC
TRBV18,.,TRBJ1-1,.,CASSPGGTGTEAFF,TGTGCCAGCTCACCAGGGGGGACCGGCACTGAAGCTTTCTTT
TRBV7-2,.,TRBJ2-3,.,CASSTHRRDTQYF,TGTGCCAGCAGCACCCATCGGAGGGATACGCAGTATTTT
TRBV7-9,.,TRBJ2-1,.,CASSLAGGHNEQFF,TGTGCCAGCAGCTTAGCGGGAGGCCACAATGAGCAGTTCTTC
TRBV4-3,.,TRBJ2-4,.,CASSQVRARNIQYF,TGCGCCAGCAGCCAAGTGCGGGCACGAAACATTCAGTACTTC
TRBV5-4,.,TRBJ2-3,.,CASSRGGSGLTDTQYF,TGTGCCAGCAGCCGGGGCGGTAGCGGACTCACAGATACGCAGTATTTT
TRBV11-2,.,TRBJ1-1,TRBD1,CASSPGQGAPRTEAFF,TGTGCCAGCAGCCCCGGACAGGGGGCGCCCCGGACTGAAGCTTTCTTT
TRBV6-5,.,TRBJ2-7,TRBD2,CASSPQDQRGQYF,TGTGCCAGCAGCCCCCAGGACCAGCGGGGGCAGTACTTC
TRBV5-4,.,TRBJ2-3,TRBD2,CASSSSGGWDTQYF,TGTGCCAGCAGCTCCTCGGGGGGGTGGGATACGCAGTATTTT
TRBV27,.,TRBJ2-6,.,CASSLFGGLGANVLTF,TGTGCCAGCAGTTTATTCGGGGGGCTTGGGGCCAACGTCCTGACTTTC
TRBV19,.,TRBJ2-1,TRBD1,CASRTTGAPPYEQFF,TGTGCCAGTAGGACTACAGGGGCTCCCCCATATGAGCAGTTCTTC
TRBV5-4,.,TRBJ2-5,.,CASSSPGETQYF,TGTGCCAGCAGCTCTCCGGGGGAGACCCAGTACTTC
TRBV11-3,once,TRBJ1-2,.,CASSLRSGARGGYTF,TGTGCCAGCAGCCTACGGTCTGGGGCCCGCGGTGGCTACACCTTC
TRBV11-2,.,TRBJ2-4,.,CASTRGRPAKNIQYF,TGTGCCAGCACCCGAGGGCGACCAGCCAAAAACATTCAGTACTTC
TRBV7-8,few,TRBJ2-6,.,CASSLGPPGSGANVLTF,TGTGCCAGCAGCTTGGGGCCGCCCGGCTCTGGGGCCAACGTCCTGACTTTC
TRBV7-2,.,TRBJ2-3,.,CASSPASRPTDTQYF,TGTGCCAGCAGCCCGGCTAGCAGACCCACAGATACGCAGTATTTT
TRBV6-5,.,TRBJ1-6,TRBD1,CASSQTGDSNSPLHF,TGTGCCAGCAGCCAGACCGGGGACAGCAATTCACCCCTCCACTTT
TRBV24-1,.,TRBJ2-1,TRBD2,CATSAPLAGGYNEQFF,TGTGCCACCAGTGCCCCCCTGGCGGGAGGCTACAATGAGCAGTTCTTC
TRBV5-4,.,TRBJ2-3,.,CASQDLNTDTQYF,TGTGCCAGCCAGGACTTAAACACAGATACGCAGTATTTT
TRBV11-3,.,TRBJ2-1,TRBD2,CASSRLAGEQFF,TGTGCCAGCAGCCGTTTAGCGGGTGAGCAGTTCTTC
TRBV6-2/TRBV6-3,.,TRBJ2-6,TRBD1,CASTPGTGPPGANVLTF,TGTGCCAGCACCCCCGGGACAGGACCCCCTGGGGCCAACGTCCTGACTTTC
TRBV25-1,.,TRBJ2-2,.,CASRLGGLTTGELFF,TGTGCCAGCAGGCTAGGCGGACTAACCACCGGGGAGCTGTTTTTT
TRBV24-1,.,TRBJ1-2,TRBD1,CATSGGQGNGYTF,TGTGCCACCAGTGGAGGACAGGGGAATGGCTACACCTTC
TRBV18,.,TRBJ1-2,.,CASSPDPGYGYTF,TGTGCCAGCTCCCCGGATCCGGGCTATGGCTACACCTTC
TRBV5-3,.,TRBJ2-7,TRBD2,CARSAGGQGREQYF,TGTGCCAGAAGCGCGGGAGGGCAAGGTCGCGAGCAGTACTTC
TRBV2,.,TRBJ1-5,.,CASSSAVRPNQPQHF,TGTGCCAGCAGTTCAGCGGTTAGGCCGAATCAGCCCCAGCATTTT
TRBV7-9,.,TRBJ2-3,TRBD2,CASLAASTDTQYF,TGTGCCAGCCTAGCGGCAAGCACAGATACGCAGTATTTT
TRBV6-1,.,TRBJ2-7,TRBD1,CASSEADRAYEQYF,TGTGCCAGCAGTGAAGCGGACAGGGCCTACGAGCAGTACTTC
TRBV28,.,TRBJ1-2,.,CASSLLAQGGENYGYTF,TGTGCCAGCAGTTTATTGGCGCAGGGAGGGGAGAACTATGGCTACACCTTC
TRBV20-1,.,TRBJ2-7,TRBD2,CSASYLAGYEQYF,TGCAGTGCTAGTTACCTAGCGGGCTACGAGCAGTACTTC
TRBV9,.,TRBJ1-5,TRBD1,CASSAGTGSQPQHF,TGTGCCAGCAGCGCCGGGACAGGGTCCCAGCCCCAGCATTTT
TRBV4-3,.,TRBJ1-2,.,CASSQDGEGGNYGYTF,TGCGCCAGCAGCCAAGATGGGGAGGGGGGTAACTATGGCTACACCTTC
TRBV15,.,TRBJ2-1,TRBD1,CATSRDVQGAVEQFF,TGTGCCACCAGCAGAGATGTTCAGGGGGCGGTTGAGCAGTTCTTC
TRBV3-1/TRBV3-2,few,TRBJ2-1,.,CASSQGGRGTVF,TGTGCCAGCAGCCAAGGGGGCAGGGGCACGGTCTTC
TRBV4-2,.,TRBJ2-1,TRBD2,CASSQAGAGGSYNEQFF,TGTGCCAGCAGCCAAGCGGGTGCGGGAGGCTCCTACAATGAGCAGTTCTTC
TRBV2,once,TRBJ2-7,TRBD1,CASCPGTAPYEQYF,TGTGCCAGCTGCCCCGGGACAGCACCCTACGAGCAGTACTTC
TRBV9,.,TRBJ2-1,.,CASSVASDPYNEQFF,TGTGCCAGCAGCGTAGCCAGCGACCCCTACAATGAGCAGTTCTTC
TRBV6-5,.,TRBJ2-1,TRBD2,CASSPGLPSYNEQFF,TGTGCCAGCAGTCCGGGACTACCCTCCTACAATGAGCAGTTCTTC
TRBV7-2,few,TRBJ1-6,.,CASSLSVTASSYNSPLHF,TGTGCCAGCAGCTTGTCGGTAACAGCCTCCTCCTATAATTCACCCCTCCACTTT
TRBV28,.,TRBJ2-7,TRBD2,CASRGLAGGQDEQYF,TGTGCCAGCAGGGGGCTAGCGGGTGGGCAGGACGAGCAGTACTTC
TRBV6-6,.,TRBJ1-4,.,CASSLRPQEAREKLFF,TGTGCCAGCAGTCTCCGGCCCCAGGAGGCGCGAGAAAAACTGTTTTTT
TRBV19,once,TRBJ2-7,TRBD1,CASRRTGSYEQYF,TGTGCCAGTAGGCGGACAGGCTCCTACGAGCAGTACTTC
TRBV2,.,TRBJ1-2,.,CASSPEPGNYGYTF,TGTGCCAGCAGTCCTGAGCCAGGGAACTATGGCTACACCTTC
TRBV21-1,.,TRBJ2-1,.,CASSKVWPPGEQFF,TGTGCCAGCAGCAAAGTTTGGCCACCCGGGGAGCAGTTCTTC
TRBV5-4,once,TRBJ1-6,TRBD1,CASSSRDRAGSPLHF,TGTGCCAGCAGCTCTAGGGACAGGGCCGGTTCACCCCTCCACTTT
TRBV6-4,.,TRBJ2-7,TRBD2,CASPAGVYEQYF,TGTGCCAGCCCCGCGGGGGTCTACGAGCAGTACTTC